This TCR beta chain emerged from a study of T cells in Graves' hyperthyroidism and ophthalmopathy. This clonotype was counted many times. This CDR3 has 14 amino acids. Germline V CDR1 and CDR2: SQVTM, ANQGSEA. V was clipped by 7 bases and J by 1 base, with 15 bases between them. Amplification of TCR beta CDR3 regions was performed using RNA transcripts as template. An initial round of RT-PCR targeting the TCR CDR3 relied on the HTBI primer set. TCRdb analysed the multiplex PCR reads with MiXCR anew, one entry per CDR3 protein. This repertoire shows over 450,000 distinct CDR3 sequences, roughly a sixth found once; its top ten account for approximately 15%.

Sequencing was carried out using blood. This TCR came from a woman aged 18-30 years with Graves' ophthalmopathy. The V and J genes are TRBV29-1 and TRBJ2-3, with D possibly matching TRBD2 (6 bases). CDR3 DNA: TGCAGCGCCCTCCCGGGGGACGGCACAGATACGCAGTATTTT. This codes for CSALPGDGTDTQYF.